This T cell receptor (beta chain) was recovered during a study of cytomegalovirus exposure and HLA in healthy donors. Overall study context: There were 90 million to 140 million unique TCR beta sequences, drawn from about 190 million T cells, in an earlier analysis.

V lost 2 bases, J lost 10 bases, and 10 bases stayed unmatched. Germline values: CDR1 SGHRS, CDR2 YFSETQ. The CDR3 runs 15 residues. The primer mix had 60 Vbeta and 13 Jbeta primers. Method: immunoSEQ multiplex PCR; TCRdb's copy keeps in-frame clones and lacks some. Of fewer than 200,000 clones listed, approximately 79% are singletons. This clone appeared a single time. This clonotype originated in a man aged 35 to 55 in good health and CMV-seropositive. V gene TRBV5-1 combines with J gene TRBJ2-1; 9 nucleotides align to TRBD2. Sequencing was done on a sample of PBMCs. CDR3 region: CASSLLSGSRSEQFF. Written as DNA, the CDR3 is TGCGCCAGCAGCTTACTTAGCGGGAGCCGGTCCGAGCAGTTCTTC.